These 3 T cell receptor beta chains share one sample of origin, sequenced in a study of T cell responses to AZD1222 COVID-19 vaccine. Here immunoSEQ multiplex PCR was the method, and the copy in TCRdb shows in-frame clones only, minus some. This table has approximately 220,000 clones, 93% appearing once. The specimen was peripheral blood, collected on day 0 of MenACWY control vaccination. The source is an adult in good health.

The rearrangement uses TRBV28 and TRBJ1-3; 7 bases match TRBD1. The CDR3 is made up of 13 amino acids. Germline CDR1 is MDHEN and CDR2 is SYDVKM. The V and J ends lost 3 bases and 6 bases, in that order; junction bases with no gene match: 2. The CDR3 sequence is CASSFTGENTIYF. CDR3 coding DNA: TGTGCCAGCAGTTTCACAGGGGAAAACACCATATATTTT.

This clone was detected only a few times. Relative to the germline gene, one junction end is altered; a read error may explain this. The V and J genes are TRBV11-3 and TRBJ1-1; no definite D call. This CDR3 contains 14 residues. Germline V gene sequence: CDR1 SGHNT, CDR2 YENEEA. CDR3 residues: CASSVDGPNTEAFF. The CDR3 DNA reads TGTGCCAGCAGCGTAGACGGGCCGAACACTGAAGCTTTCTTT. Complete variable domain (other parts from reference TRBV11-3 and TRBJ1-1): EAGVVQSPRYKIIEKKQPVAFWCNPISGHNTLYWYLQNLGQGPELLIRYENEEAVDDSQLPKDRFSAERLKGVDSTLKIQPAELGDSAVYLCASSVDGPNTEAFFGQGTRLTVV.

V gene TRBV6-5 combines with J gene TRBJ1-1, with D unclear. V was clipped by 6 bases and J by 6 bases, with 17 bases between them. The CDR3 is made up of 14 amino acids. Germline V CDR1 and CDR2: MNHEY, SVGAGI. The CDR3, as DNA: TGTGCCAGCAGCCGCCGACGGTCCGGACCTGAAGCTTTCTTT. Protein product: CASSRRRSGPEAFF.